Below, 24 T cell receptor beta chains from the same sample are listed, as sequenced in a study of vaccination and CD4 T cells after COVID-19 (dated by TCRdb to between 2021 and 2022). Receptor libraries were prepared by PCR. The sequencer was an Illumina iSeq 100. At the Johns Hopkins FTIC core, DNA from the cultured CD4+ T cells underwent TCR sequencing with the Oncomine TCR Beta short-read assay. TCRdb reworked the public reads: Q25 trimming with fastp, MiXCR clone assembly, productive beta chains retained. When rows share a CDR3 protein, they turn into one entry using the most common DNA and genes. This sample gives 12,000 to 15,000 distinct CDR3 sequences in total; roughly 50% of them show up just once. The ten largest clonotypes hold roughly 7.6% of the sample. Sample treatment or condition, as interpreted from the label and publication: roughly 10-day PBMC culture with coronavirus spike peptide pools or control peptides (ViraFEST assay).

What these receptors recognize is not known. The source material was CD4+ T cells from blood, cultured in vitro. Receptors were obtained from a human donor who had recovered from COVID-19.

The table lists this clonotype with a count of one. The chain links TRBV5-5 to TRBJ2-3; possible D gene TRBD2, 6 bases. Deletions cut 5 bases from V and 3 bases from J, with 7 bases between. Per germline, CDR1 SGHKS and CDR2 YYEKEE (reference sequence). The CDR3 spans 12 residues. CDR3 sequence reads: CASRGLTDTQYF. The CDR3 nucleotides read TGTGCCAGCAGGGGACTTACAGATACGCAGTATTTT. The complete variable domain, with remaining parts taken from reference TRBV5-5 and TRBJ2-3, reads DAGVTQSPTHLIKTRGQQVTLRCSPISGHKSVSWYQQVLGQGPQFIFQYYEKEERGRGNFPDRFSARQFPNYSSELNVNALLLGDSALYLCASRGLTDTQYFGPGTRLTVL.

The chain is built from TRBV20-1 and TRBJ2-7; TRBD2 matches 10 bases. Germline lookup yields CDR1 DFQATT and CDR2 SNEGSKA (reference sequence). After removal of 1 base from V and 1 base from J, the junction contained 1 base not matched to a gene. CDR3 length: 14 residues. The CDR3 region is CSARVSGRSYEQYF. The CDR3 nucleotides are TGCAGTGCTAGAGTTAGCGGGAGGTCCTACGAGCAGTACTTC.

This clonotype has more than one count but fewer than ten. The V call is TRBV20-1, the J call TRBJ2-7; 10 nucleotides agree with TRBD1. Germline loops: CDR1 DFQATT, CDR2 SNEGSKA (reference sequence). V lost 5 bases to trimming and J lost 5 bases; unmatched junction nucleotides: 6. The CDR3 covers 13 residues. The CDR3 sequence: CSAGRDRGHEQYF. The CDR3 DNA reads as TGCAGTGCTGGCCGGGACAGGGGCCACGAGCAGTACTTC.

This chain joins TRBV7-2 and TRBJ2-7; 7 nucleotides match TRBD1. This CDR3 contains 15 residues. Germline assignment: CDR1 SGHTA and CDR2 FQGNSA. Trimming at V came to 0 bases and at J to 2 bases, leaving 4 bases not matched to a gene. The CDR3 region has the DNA TGTGCCAGCAGCTTAGCCCCCGGGACAGCCTACGAGCAGTACTTC. Protein sequence: CASSLAPGTAYEQYF.

Only one count was recorded for this clonotype. This sequence joins TRBV4-2 and TRBJ2-3; a weak D match, TRBD1 (6 bases). The V end lost 3 bases, the J end lost 1 base, and 14 bases lay between the germline ends. CDR1 is LGHNA, CDR2 YNFKEQ, per germline. The CDR3 sequence is 16 residues long. The CDR3 region has the DNA TGTGCCAGCAGCCAGGTTCAGGGGCTTGGCACAGATACGCAGTATTTT. Encoded protein: CASSQVQGLGTDTQYF.

The count of this clonotype is one. The chain joins TRBV7-6 to TRBJ2-1; 8 nucleotides line up with TRBD2. Looked up from germline, CDR1 is SGHVS and CDR2 is FNYEAQ. The V and J ends lost 5 bases and 7 bases, in that order; junction bases with no gene match: 10. The length of the CDR3 is 15 residues. The CDR3 protein is CASSPLAGPGNEQFF. Written as DNA, the CDR3 is TGTGCCAGCAGCCCCTTAGCGGGACCGGGAAATGAGCAGTTCTTC.

This sequence joins TRBV2 and TRBJ1-5, with a tentative D call TRBD1 (5 bases). The CDR3 totals 13 residues. V lost 3 bases, J lost 4 bases, and 7 bases lay in between. Germline values: CDR1 SNHLY, CDR2 FYNNEI. For the CDR3, the DNA is TGTGCCAGCAGTGATTACAGGAATCAGCCCCAGCATTTT. Translated: CASSDYRNQPQHF.

The chain has TRBV2 and TRBJ1-5; TRBD1 might be the D (6 bases). This CDR3 comprises 14 residues. Germline V gives CDR1 SNHLY, CDR2 FYNNEI. The germline V and J ends were trimmed by 1 base and 7 bases, with 11 bases remaining between them. For the CDR3, the DNA is TGTGCCAGCAGTGAAGTCGGACAGAGACAGCCCCAGCATTTT. Translated, it gives CASSEVGQRQPQHF.

The rearrangement joins TRBV11-3 to TRBJ1-2; perhaps TRBD1 as D (6 bases). Trimming pared 5 bases from V and 7 bases from J, leaving 17 bases between. This CDR3 has 14 residues. The germline V gene encodes CDR1 SGHNT and CDR2 YENEEA. The DNA for the CDR3 is TGTGCCAGCAGCAGGGACACTGGGGGTTCTGGCTACACCTTC. Translated, it gives CASSRDTGGSGYTF.

The rearrangement links TRBV7-3 to TRBJ2-3, with 8 bases identical to TRBD2. The CDR3 has 15 amino acids. Germline assignment: CDR1 SGHTA and CDR2 FQGTGA. Germline trimming cut 0 bases from V and 2 bases from J; bases unmatched to any gene: 1. CDR3 bases: TGTGCCAGCAGCTTAACTAGCGGGAACACAGATACGCAGTATTTT. It encodes CASSLTSGNTDTQYF. The entire variable domain, with the rest obtained from reference TRBV7-3 and TRBJ2-3, is as follows: GAGVSQTPSNKVTEKGKYVELRCDPISGHTALYWYRQSLGQGPEFLIYFQGTGAADDSGLPNDRFFAVRPEGSVSTLKIQRTERGDSAVYLCASSLTSGNTDTQYFGPGTRLTVL.

This clonotype was seen only once. The CDR3 DNA reads TGCGCCAGCAGCTTGGGACAGGGGGGGTACGAGCAGTACTTC. This encodes CASSLGQGGYEQYF. The chain joins TRBV5-1 to TRBJ2-7; 9 positions match TRBD1. CDR1 and CDR2 (germline): SGHRS, YFSETQ. J lost 4 bases, V lost 0 bases, and 2 bases had no gene match. CDR3 length: 14 amino acids.

The gene calls are TRBV6-1 and TRBJ2-5; 9 bases are shared with TRBD1. Trimming cost V 6 bases and J 4 bases; bases outside gene matches: 3. The germline V gene has CDR1 MNHNS and CDR2 SASEGT. This CDR3 has 13 amino acids. The CDR3 is CASRDRGPETQYF. In nucleotides, the CDR3 is TGTGCCAGCAGGGACAGGGGTCCAGAGACCCAGTACTTC.

The chain carries TRBV19 and TRBJ1-6; unclear D gene. This CDR3 is built from 13 residues. V lost 3 bases to trimming and J lost 5 bases, with 5 bases between them. Looked up from germline, CDR1 is LNHDA and CDR2 is SQIVND (reference sequence). DNA for the CDR3: TGTGCCAGTAGTATGTACAATAATTCACCCCTCCACTTT. Protein product: CASSMYNNSPLHF. Using reference TRBV19 and TRBJ1-6 for the parts outside the CDR3, the full variable domain is DGGITQSPKYLFRKEGQNVTLSCEQNLNHDAMYWYRQDPGQGLRLIYYSQIVNDFQKGDIAEGYSVSREKKESFPLTVTSAQKNPTAFYLCASSMYNNSPLHFGNGTRLTVT.

This clonotype occurred a few times. This chain connects TRBV19 to TRBJ1-5, with D unresolved. The CDR3 is 16 residues long. Germline loops: CDR1 LNHDA, CDR2 SQIVND (reference sequence). The V gene lost 3 bases and the J gene lost 2 bases, with 14 bases spanning the gap. The CDR3 is CASSIRPPEGNQPQHF. CDR3 in DNA: TGTGCCAGTAGTATTAGACCCCCGGAGGGCAATCAGCCCCAGCATTTT.

The chain links TRBV27 to TRBJ1-1; 7 bases are shared with TRBD1. Per germline, CDR1 MNHEY and CDR2 SMNVEV (reference sequence). The CDR3 has 15 residues. V gave up 6 bases and J gave up 0 bases; unmatched junction bases: 7. The CDR3 DNA reads TGTGCCAGCAGCAGGCCGGGACAGATGAACACTGAAGCTTTCTTT. Translating gives CASSRPGQMNTEAFF.

The J gene is TRBJ2-5, the V gene TRBV4-1; possibly TRBD2 for D (5 bases). The CDR3 is 13 residues long. The ends were cut back, 6 bases at V and 4 bases at J, with 12 bases in the middle. Germline CDR1 MGHRA, CDR2 YSYEKL. DNA for the CDR3: TGCGCCAGCAGTTACGGGATTCCAGAGACCCAGTACTTC. This translates into CASSYGIPETQYF.

Details on this clonotype: One end of the junction is discordant with germline, which a read error may explain. J is TRBJ2-2 and V is TRBV7-6, with TRBD2 as a possible D gene (7 bases). Germline loops: CDR1 SGHVS, CDR2 FNYEAQ. The CDR3 contains 14 residues. CDR3 nucleotide sequence: TGTGCTAGCAGCCCCGGCGGGGGCCACGGGGAGCTGTTTTTT. Protein sequence: CASSPGGGHGELFF. Based on the CDR3 plus reference TRBV7-6 and TRBJ2-2, the full variable domain is GAGVSQSPRYKVTKRGQDVALRCDPISGHVSLYWYRQALGQGPEFLTYFNYEAQQDKSGLPNDRFSAERPEGSISTLTIQRTEQRDSAMYRCASSPGGGHGELFFGEGSRLTVL.

This clonotype was observed a handful of times. The V and J genes are TRBV6-2 or TRBV6-3 and TRBJ1-1, with D possibly TRBD1 on 6 matching bases. The CDR3 contains 15 residues. Germline V gene lookup returns CDR1 MNHEY and CDR2 SVGEGT. V lost 6 bases, J lost 3 bases, and 17 bases lay in between. This CDR3 reads CASSKGGGPYTEAFF. CDR3 coding DNA: TGTGCCAGCAGCAAAGGGGGGGGGCCCTACACTGAAGCTTTCTTT.

This clonotype was detected a few times. The chain carries TRBV10-1 and TRBJ1-1, with no clear D. Per germline, CDR1 WNHNN and CDR2 SYGVQD (reference sequence). This CDR3 is built from 15 residues. The germline V and J ends were trimmed by 0 bases and 5 bases, with 13 bases remaining between them. CDR3 sequence (DNA): TGCGCCAGCAGTGAGTCGAGGGTGGGTCGGACTGAAGCTTTCTTT. Translation: CASSESRVGRTEAFF.

This clonotype has just a few counts. The V call is TRBV5-4, the J call TRBJ1-6, with D tentatively TRBD1 (6 bases). The V end lost 0 bases, the J end lost 13 bases, and 20 bases lay between the germline ends. Germline CDR1 reads SGHNT; CDR2 reads YYREEE (reference sequence). This CDR3 has 16 amino acids. The CDR3 DNA sequence: TGTGCCAGCAGCTTGGTTTCCATACAGGGCGGAAGTCCCCTCCACTTT. Translating it yields CASSLVSIQGGSPLHF.

The V gene is TRBV29-1, the J gene TRBJ1-1; D gene ambiguous. This CDR3 contains 12 residues. CDR1 and CDR2 from the germline V gene are SQVTM and ANQGSEA. V was shortened by 7 bases and J by 6 bases, with 15 bases between the two germline ends. The CDR3 bases are TGCAGCGCCACGTCATCAAGGGCTGAAGCTTTCTTT. Translated: CSATSSRAEAFF.

This rearrangement joins TRBV20-1 to TRBJ2-3, with D perhaps TRBD2 (6 bases). The ends were cut back, 3 bases at V and 2 bases at J, with 15 bases in the middle. This CDR3 is built from 15 residues. Germline CDR1 reads DFQATT; CDR2 reads SNEGSKA (reference sequence). CDR3 loop: CSARNIRLVTDTQYF. In nucleotides, the CDR3 is TGCAGTGCTAGGAATATTAGACTAGTCACAGATACGCAGTATTTT.

This clonotype has only a few counts. The rearrangement uses TRBV7-2 and TRBJ1-5; the D gene is possibly TRBD1 (5 bases). Germline loops: CDR1 SGHTA, CDR2 FQGNSA. V was pared by 0 bases and J by 6 bases, with 12 bases between. The CDR3 loop spans 15 amino acids. CDR3 residues: CASSLASSGGQPQHF. In DNA form, the CDR3 reads TGTGCCAGCAGCTTAGCCAGCTCCGGGGGTCAGCCCCAGCATTTT.

The chain links TRBV6-4 to TRBJ2-1; unclear D gene. V gave up 11 bases and J gave up 0 bases, with 14 bases separating them. CDR1 is MRHNA and CDR2 is SNTAGT in the germline V gene. There are 14 residues in the CDR3. The CDR3 reads CALRKSSSYNEQFF. DNA for the CDR3: TGTGCCTTACGAAAGTCTAGCTCCTACAATGAGCAGTTCTTC.